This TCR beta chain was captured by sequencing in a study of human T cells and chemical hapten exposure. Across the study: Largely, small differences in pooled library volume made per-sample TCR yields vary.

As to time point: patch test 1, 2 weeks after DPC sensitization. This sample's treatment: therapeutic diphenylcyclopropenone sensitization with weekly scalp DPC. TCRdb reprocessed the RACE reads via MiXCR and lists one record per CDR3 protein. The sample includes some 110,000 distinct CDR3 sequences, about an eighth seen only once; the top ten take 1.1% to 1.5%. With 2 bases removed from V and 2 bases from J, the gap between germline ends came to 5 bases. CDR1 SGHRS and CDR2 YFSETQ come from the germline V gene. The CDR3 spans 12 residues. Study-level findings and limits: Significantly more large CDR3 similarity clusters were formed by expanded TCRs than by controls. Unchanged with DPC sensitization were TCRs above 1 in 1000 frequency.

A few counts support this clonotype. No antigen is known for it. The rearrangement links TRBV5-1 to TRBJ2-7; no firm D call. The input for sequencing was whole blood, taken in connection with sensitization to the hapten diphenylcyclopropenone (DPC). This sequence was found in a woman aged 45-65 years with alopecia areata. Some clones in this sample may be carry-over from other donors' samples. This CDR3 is CASSLQPYEQYF. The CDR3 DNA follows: TGCGCCAGCAGCTTACAGCCCTACGAGCAGTACTTC. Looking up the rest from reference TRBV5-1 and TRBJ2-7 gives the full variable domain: KAGVTQTPRYLIKTRGQQVTLSCSPISGHRSVSWYQQTPGQGLQFLFEYFSETQRNKGNFPGRFSGRQFSNSRSEMNVSTLELGDSALYLCASSLQPYEQYFGPGTRLTVT.